This TCR beta chain is from a study of cytomegalovirus exposure and HLA in healthy donors. Study overall: Caucasian-associated ancestry cluster membership applied to 75% to 85% of around 400 genotyped donors.

The PCR had 60 Vbeta and 13 Jbeta primers. Sequencing used immunoSEQ multiplex PCR; TCRdb keeps in-frame clones, though not all of them. The table includes 140,000 to 150,000 clones, around three fifths detected once. The material sequenced was PBMCs. The source is a male donor in good health and CMV-seronegative.

The CDR3, as DNA: TGCGCCAGCAGCTTGGAAGCACGGGTGTTCGAGACCCAGTACTTC. The encoded protein is CASSLEARVFETQYF. The chain carries TRBV5-1 and TRBJ2-5; D not certain. The CDR3 consists of 15 residues. Between the trimmed V and J ends, which lost 0 bases and 5 bases, there was a span of 14 bases. Germline CDR1 SGHRS, CDR2 YFSETQ.